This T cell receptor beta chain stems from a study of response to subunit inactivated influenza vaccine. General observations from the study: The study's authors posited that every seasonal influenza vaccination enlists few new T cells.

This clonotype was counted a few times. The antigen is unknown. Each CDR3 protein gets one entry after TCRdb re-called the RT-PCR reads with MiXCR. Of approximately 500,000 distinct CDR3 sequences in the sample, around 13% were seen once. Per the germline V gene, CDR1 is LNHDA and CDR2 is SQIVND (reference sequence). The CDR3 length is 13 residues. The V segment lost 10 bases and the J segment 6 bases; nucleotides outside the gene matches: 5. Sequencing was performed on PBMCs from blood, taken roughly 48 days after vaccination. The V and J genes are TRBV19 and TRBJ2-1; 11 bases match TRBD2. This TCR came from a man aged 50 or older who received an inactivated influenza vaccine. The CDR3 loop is CATTSGSPNEQFF. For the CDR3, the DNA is TGTGCCACCACTAGCGGGAGCCCCAATGAGCAGTTCTTC.